The 25 T cell receptor beta chains in this list originate from one sample, sequenced in a study of patients and donors after allogeneic stem cell transplantation. One entry per CDR3 protein, called by TCRdb with MiXCR from the RT-PCR reads. Here the sample spans about a million distinct CDR3 sequences, over 15% being singletons. Sequences were obtained from blood, either unsorted or a sorted T cell fraction (not recorded which). All receptors derive from a human donor who was either an allogeneic HSCT recipient or a stem cell or donor lymphocyte infusion donor (not recorded which). It is not recorded whose cells these are; they may come from a transplant donor.

This clonotype was counted only a few times. This chain uses TRBV6-2 or TRBV6-3 with TRBJ2-3, with 10 bases fitting TRBD1. V lost 6 bases and J lost 3; bases outside the gene matches: 9. CDR1 MNHEY and CDR2 SVGEGT come from the germline V gene. The CDR3 loop spans 16 amino acids. CDR3 nucleotide sequence: TGTGCCAGCAGCTGGAAACCGGGACAGGGGACAGATACGCAGTATTTT. Amino acid sequence: CASSWKPGQGTDTQYF.

This clonotype has at least ten counts. The chain is built from TRBV12-3 or TRBV12-4 and TRBJ2-3; 10 bases map to TRBD1. V shed 2 bases and J 3 bases; nucleotides not matched to a gene: 14. The CDR3 contains 19 residues. CDR3 sequence: CASSLQGNRDRGSTDTQYF. CDR3 coding DNA: TGTGCCAGCAGTTTACAGGGAAACCGGGACAGGGGCTCGACAGATACGCAGTATTTT.

The chain carries TRBV19 and TRBJ1-2; TRBD1 matches 8 bases. CDR3 length equals 14 residues. Trimming removed 3 bases from V and 5 bases from J; junction bases left unmatched: 5. Germline V gives CDR1 LNHDA, CDR2 SQIVND (reference sequence). The CDR3 region is CASSMAGQDYGYTF. DNA of the CDR3: TGTGCCAGTAGTATGGCGGGACAGGATTATGGCTACACCTTC.

This clonotype was counted between two and nine times. The chain is built from TRBV5-6 and TRBJ2-5; weak D call: TRBD1 (5 bases). The CDR3 loop spans 12 amino acids. Germline CDR1 is SGHDT and CDR2 is YYEEEE. Trimming pared 7 bases from V and 4 bases from J, leaving 11 bases between. In DNA, the CDR3 is TGTGCCAGCTTCAACCAGGGAGAGACCCAGTACTTC. Translation: CASFNQGETQYF.

This clonotype has ten or more counts. The V and J genes are TRBV20-1 and TRBJ2-3, with D perhaps TRBD1 (5 bases). The CDR3 consists of 16 residues. CDR1 DFQATT and CDR2 SNEGSKA come from the germline V gene (reference sequence). Deletions cut 6 bases from V and 1 base from J, with 20 bases between. The CDR3 sequence is CSAAWEGAAGTDTQYF. The DNA for the CDR3 is TGCAGTGCCGCATGGGAAGGGGCCGCTGGCACAGATACGCAGTATTTT.

This chain uses TRBV6-6 with TRBJ1-4, with 7 bases matching TRBD1. Germline values: CDR1 MNHNY, CDR2 SVGAGI (reference sequence). J gave up 10 bases and V 2 bases, and 4 bases lay outside the gene matches. This CDR3 region has 13 residues. The CDR3 reads CASSYGQGVKLFF. The CDR3 DNA follows: TGTGCCAGCAGTTACGGCCAGGGGGTAAAACTGTTTTTT.

This clonotype has just a few counts. The chain is built from TRBV24-1 and TRBJ1-2, with 9 bases matching TRBD1. Losses at the gene ends were 4 bases for V and 6 bases for J; bases not matched to a gene: 14. The germline V gene has CDR1 KGHDR and CDR2 SFDVKD. The CDR3 consists of 17 residues. This chain's CDR3 is CATSDHKQGAARDGYTF. CDR3 DNA: TGTGCCACCAGTGACCACAAACAGGGGGCGGCGAGGGATGGCTACACCTTC.

The CDR3 spells CAWQTVTYEQYF. CDR3 nucleotide sequence: TGTGCCTGGCAGACAGTTACTTACGAGCAGTACTTC. The chain joins TRBV30 to TRBJ2-7, with D tentatively TRBD1 (5 bases). V gave up 5 bases and J gave up 4 bases, with 12 bases separating them. Germline CDR1 is GTSNPN and CDR2 is SVGIG (reference sequence). The CDR3 consists of 12 residues. Complete variable domain (other parts from reference TRBV30 and TRBJ2-7): SQTIHQWPATLVQPVGSPLSLECTVEGTSNPNLYWYRQAAGRGLQLLFYSVGIGQISSEVPQNLSASRPQDRQFILSSKKLLLSDSGFYLCAWQTVTYEQYFGPGTRLTVT.

This clonotype has only a few counts. This rearrangement joins TRBV5-1 to TRBJ2-7, with 7 bases that match TRBD1. Germline V gives CDR1 SGHRS, CDR2 YFSETQ. With V trimmed by 0 bases and J by 3 bases, 6 bases remained unmatched. The CDR3 sequence is 15 residues long. The CDR3 here is CASSLGTGAGYEQYF. CDR3 in DNA: TGCGCCAGCAGCTTGGGAACAGGGGCGGGCTACGAGCAGTACTTC. The full variable domain, rest sourced from reference TRBV5-1 and TRBJ2-7, is KAGVTQTPRYLIKTRGQQVTLSCSPISGHRSVSWYQQTPGQGLQFLFEYFSETQRNKGNFPGRFSGRQFSNSRSEMNVSTLELGDSALYLCASSLGTGAGYEQYFGPGTRLTVT.

This chain connects TRBV20-1 to TRBJ2-7; either TRBD1 or TRBD2 may fit D (5 bases each). V was cut by 1 base and J by 0 bases, with 10 bases left in between. CDR3 length: 14 residues. Per the germline V gene, CDR1 is DFQATT and CDR2 is SNEGSKA (reference sequence). CDR3 protein: CSARGGSISYEQYF. CDR3 nucleotides: TGCAGTGCTAGAGGGGGGTCAATCTCCTACGAGCAGTACTTC.

This clonotype has only a few counts. This chain joins TRBV20-1 and TRBJ1-5, with TRBD1 matching over 8 bases. The CDR3 totals 14 residues. Unmatched junction bases numbered 7, after V lost 3 bases and J lost 6 bases. Germline values: CDR1 DFQATT, CDR2 SNEGSKA (reference sequence). The CDR3 sequence: CSASPDRGVQPQHF. CDR3 nucleotides: TGCAGTGCTAGCCCCGACAGGGGTGTTCAGCCCCAGCATTTT.

This sequence joins TRBV12-3 or TRBV12-4 and TRBJ2-3; D is possibly TRBD2 (7 bases). The germline V and J ends were trimmed by 6 bases and 3 bases, with 16 bases remaining between them. This CDR3 comprises 15 residues. The CDR3 sequence: CASRLRGGGTDTQYF. The CDR3 nucleotides read TGTGCCAGCAGACTCAGGGGAGGGGGGACAGATACGCAGTATTTT.

This clonotype has a handful of counts. This chain connects TRBV4-2 to TRBJ2-2; D tentatively fits TRBD1 or TRBD2 (5 bases each). The length of the CDR3 is 18 residues. Germline loops: CDR1 LGHNA, CDR2 YNFKEQ. With 0 bases removed from V and 3 bases from J, the gap between germline ends came to 17 bases. The CDR3 reads CASSQDLGQGSDTGELFF. The CDR3 DNA follows: TGTGCCAGCAGCCAAGATCTTGGGCAGGGTAGCGACACCGGGGAGCTGTTTTTT.

The gene calls are TRBV28 and TRBJ2-1; the match to TRBD2 covers 8 bases. CDR1 is MDHEN, CDR2 SYDVKM, per germline. Unmatched junction bases numbered 8, after V lost 6 bases and J lost 7 bases. This CDR3 comprises 14 residues. The CDR3 reads CASSWTSIGNEQFF. In DNA, the CDR3 is TGTGCCAGCAGCTGGACTAGCATAGGAAATGAGCAGTTCTTC.

This clonotype was counted ten times or more. The V call is TRBV29-1, the J call TRBJ1-1, with unresolved D. This CDR3 is 10 amino acids long. V lost 7 bases to trimming and J lost 6 bases, with 9 bases between them. CDR1 is SQVTM and CDR2 is ANQGSEA in the germline V gene. The CDR3 nucleotides read TGCAGCGGGGGTAACGCTGAAGCTTTCTTT. This translates into CSGGNAEAFF.

This rearrangement joins TRBV2 to TRBJ2-2; D gene unclear. This CDR3 contains 12 residues. Trimming took 9 bases from V and 6 from J, leaving 11 bases between them. Germline V gene data show CDR1 as SNHLY and CDR2 as FYNNEI. The CDR3 region is CASTLAAGELFF. In DNA, the CDR3 is TGTGCCAGTACCCTGGCGGCCGGGGAGCTGTTTTTT.

This clonotype has a handful of counts. This sequence joins TRBV12-3 or TRBV12-4 and TRBJ2-7; 8 nucleotides match TRBD1. With 1 base clipped from V and 4 bases from J, the junction kept 9 bases outside the gene matches. This CDR3 spans 16 amino acids. The CDR3 is CASSLVATGAKYEQYF. For the CDR3, the DNA is TGTGCCAGCAGTTTAGTCGCGACAGGGGCAAAATACGAGCAGTACTTC.

This clonotype was observed at least ten times. The chain combines TRBV4-3 with TRBJ2-1; a possible D gene is TRBD2 (5 bases). CDR3 length: 15 amino acids. Deletions cut 0 bases from V and 5 bases from J, with 11 bases between. Germline lookup yields CDR1 LGHNA and CDR2 YSLEER. The CDR3: CASSQDGLANNEQFF. As DNA, the CDR3 is TGCGCCAGCAGCCAAGATGGCCTAGCTAACAATGAGCAGTTCTTC.

This clonotype was detected only a few times. The V gene is TRBV5-6, the J gene TRBJ2-3; D unresolved. The CDR3 is made up of 14 amino acids. V lost 0 bases and J 9 bases, leaving 14 bases between the germline ends. Germline CDR1 is SGHDT and CDR2 is YYEEEE. The CDR3 region has the DNA TGTGCCAGCAGCTTGGAGGCTAGGGAAGCCACGCAGTATTTT. Its protein is CASSLEAREATQYF.

This clonotype was observed a few times. This chain connects TRBV6-1 to TRBJ1-2; 9 bases are shared with TRBD1. Trimming cost V 10 bases and J 7 bases; bases outside gene matches: 10. CDR3 length: 13 amino acids. Germline V gives CDR1 MNHNS, CDR2 SASEGT. The DNA of the CDR3 is TGTGCCACAAACCGGGACAGGGCATCTGGCTACACCTTC. Translated: CATNRDRASGYTF.

This clonotype has more than one count but fewer than ten. V gene TRBV7-7 combines with J gene TRBJ2-1; either TRBD1 or TRBD2 may supply D (6 bases each). V lost 5 bases, J lost 8 bases, and 19 bases lay in between. Germline CDR1 and CDR2: SSHAT and FNYEAQ (reference sequence). The CDR3 length is 15 residues. DNA for the CDR3: TGTGCCAGCAGCGACGGATTCAGGGGCGGGGATGAGCAGTTCTTC. Translated: CASSDGFRGGDEQFF.

The chain joins TRBV12-3 or TRBV12-4 to TRBJ2-7; 9 bases match TRBD2. The ends lost 4 bases at V and 3 bases at J; junction bases unmatched: 7. The CDR3 runs 15 residues. The CDR3 DNA follows: TGTGCCAGCAGTTCTGCCGCGGGAGGGATCTACGAGCAGTACTTC. It codes for CASSSAAGGIYEQYF.

This clonotype has only a few counts. This sequence joins TRBV18 and TRBJ1-1; D possibly corresponds to TRBD1 (5 bases). Deletions cut 3 bases from V and 4 bases from J, with 12 bases between. CDR3 length equals 14 residues. The germline V gene has CDR1 KGHSH and CDR2 LQKENI. As DNA, the CDR3 is TGTGCCAGCTCACCCGGGGGTTGGGGCACTGAAGCTTTCTTT. As protein: CASSPGGWGTEAFF.

This chain connects TRBV7-8 to TRBJ2-1; D call uncertain. Germline assignment: CDR1 SGHVS and CDR2 FQNEAQ. V was trimmed by 5 bases and J by 0 bases, leaving 20 bases between them. The CDR3 covers 18 residues. This chain's CDR3 is CASSANPFAVNSYNEQFF. The CDR3 DNA is TGTGCCAGCAGCGCCAACCCCTTTGCGGTTAACTCCTACAATGAGCAGTTCTTC.

This clonotype appeared a single time. This chain's CDR3 is CASSTKTGSDSPLHF. CDR3 in DNA: TGCGCCAGCAGCACAAAGACAGGGAGCGACTCACCCCTCCACTTT. This sequence joins TRBV5-1 and TRBJ1-6; TRBD1 matches at 7 bases. Trimming took 4 bases from V and 10 from J; bases not matched to a gene: 11. The CDR3 sequence is 15 residues long. In germline, CDR1 is SGHRS, CDR2 YFSETQ.